A single sample is the source of the 2 T cell receptor beta chains below, sequenced in a study of cytomegalovirus exposure and HLA in healthy donors. Amplification used 60 Vbeta primers and 13 Jbeta primers. Generated by immunoSEQ multiplex PCR, the TCRdb table keeps only in-frame clones and is missing some. The table has 110,000 to 150,000 clones, roughly three quarters seen once. The sample was PBMCs. These receptors all come from a man between 60 and 75 years old in good health and CMV-seronegative.

V gene TRBV5-1 combines with J gene TRBJ1-3; D may be TRBD1 (6 bases). Germline V gene sequence: CDR1 SGHRS, CDR2 YFSETQ. The V and J ends lost 0 bases and 1 base respectively, with 8 bases between them. The CDR3 extends over 15 amino acids. The chain's CDR3 is CASSLDRVSGNTIYF. CDR3 nucleotides: TGCGCCAGCAGCTTGGACAGGGTATCTGGAAACACCATATATTTT.

V is TRBV27 and J is TRBJ2-1, with TRBD2 matching over 14 bases. From germline, CDR1 is MNHEY and CDR2 SMNVEV (reference sequence). This CDR3 is 14 amino acids long. V was pared by 0 bases and J by 15 bases, with 4 bases of the junction left unmatched. CDR3 residues: CASSLSTSGRGRFF. The CDR3 region has the DNA TGTGCCAGCAGTTTATCGACTAGCGGGAGGGGTCGGTTCTTC.